Reported below is one T cell receptor (beta chain). The data originate from a study of blood T cell repertoires in COVID-19. Study at large: Donors in the United States, Italy and Spain gave samples during acute or convalescent COVID-19.

Assay used: immunoSEQ multiplex PCR; TCRdb lists only in-frame clones, some missing. In the table there are approximately 250,000 clones, roughly nine tenths of which are singletons. The CDR3 is made up of 17 amino acids. Trimming took 0 bases from V and 9 from J; bases not matched to a gene: 13. CDR1 and CDR2 (germline): SGHNT, YYREEE (reference sequence). The V and J genes are TRBV5-4 and TRBJ2-2; 8 bases align to TRBD2. The clonotype comes from a man in his forties with active or convalescent COVID-19. Sequences were obtained from peripheral blood. The CDR3 spells CASSLERFGGARRELFF. CDR3 nucleotides: TGTGCCAGCAGCTTGGAACGTTTCGGGGGGGCGCGCCGGGAGCTGTTTTTT.